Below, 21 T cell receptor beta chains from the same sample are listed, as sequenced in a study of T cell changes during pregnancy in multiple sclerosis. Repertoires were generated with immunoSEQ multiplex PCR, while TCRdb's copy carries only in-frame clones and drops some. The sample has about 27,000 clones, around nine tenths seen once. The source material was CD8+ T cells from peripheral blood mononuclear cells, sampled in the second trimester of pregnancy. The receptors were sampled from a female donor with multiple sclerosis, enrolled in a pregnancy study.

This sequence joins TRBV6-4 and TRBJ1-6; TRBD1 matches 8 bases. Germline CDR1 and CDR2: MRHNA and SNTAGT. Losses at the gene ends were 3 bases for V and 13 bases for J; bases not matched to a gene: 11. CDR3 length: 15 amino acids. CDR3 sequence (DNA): TGTGCCAGCAGTGATGAGGGGACAGGAACGACGCCCCTCCACTTT. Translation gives CASSDEGTGTTPLHF.

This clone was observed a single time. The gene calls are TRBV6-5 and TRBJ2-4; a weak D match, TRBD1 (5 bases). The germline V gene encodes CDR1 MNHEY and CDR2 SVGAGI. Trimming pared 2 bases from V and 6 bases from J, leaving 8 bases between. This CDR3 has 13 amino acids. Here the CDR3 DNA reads TGTGCCAGCAGTTACGGCAGGGTAAACATTCAGTACTTC. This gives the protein CASSYGRVNIQYF.

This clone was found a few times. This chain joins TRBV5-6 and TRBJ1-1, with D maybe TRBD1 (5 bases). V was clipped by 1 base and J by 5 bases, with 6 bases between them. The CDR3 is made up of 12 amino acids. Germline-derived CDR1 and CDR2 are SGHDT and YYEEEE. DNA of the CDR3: TGTGCCAGCAGCTTGCAGGGAACTGAAGCTTTCTTT. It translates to CASSLQGTEAFF.

CDR3 protein: CASTGDPTGVYNSPLHF. CDR3 in DNA: TGTGCCAGTACCGGAGACCCGACAGGGGTCTATAATTCACCCCTCCACTTT. This sequence joins TRBV19 and TRBJ1-6; 8 bases are shared with TRBD1. The CDR3 is made up of 17 amino acids. From germline, CDR1 is LNHDA and CDR2 SQIVND (reference sequence). The trim removed 7 bases at V and 3 bases at J, leaving 11 bases unmatched.

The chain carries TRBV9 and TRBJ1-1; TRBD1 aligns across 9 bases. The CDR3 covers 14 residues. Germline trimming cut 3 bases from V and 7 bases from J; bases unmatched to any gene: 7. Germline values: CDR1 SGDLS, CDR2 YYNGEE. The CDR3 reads CASSAKTGGNEAFF. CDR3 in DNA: TGTGCCAGCAGCGCTAAGACAGGGGGTAATGAAGCTTTCTTT.

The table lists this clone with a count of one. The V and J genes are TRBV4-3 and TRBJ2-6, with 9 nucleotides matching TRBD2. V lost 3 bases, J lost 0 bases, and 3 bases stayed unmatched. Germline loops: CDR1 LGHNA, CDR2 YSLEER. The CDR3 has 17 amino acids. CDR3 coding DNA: TGCGCCAGCAGCCAGCTAGCGGGGTCCTCTGGGGCCAACGTCCTGACTTTC. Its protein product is CASSQLAGSSGANVLTF.

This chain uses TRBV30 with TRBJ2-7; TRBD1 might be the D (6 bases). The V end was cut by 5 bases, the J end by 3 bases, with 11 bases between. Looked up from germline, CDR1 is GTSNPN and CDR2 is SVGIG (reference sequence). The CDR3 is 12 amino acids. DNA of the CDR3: TGTGCCTGGGGGGACATAGACTACGAGCAGTACTTC. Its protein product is CAWGDIDYEQYF. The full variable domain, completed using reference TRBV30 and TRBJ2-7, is SQTIHQWPATLVQPVGSPLSLECTVEGTSNPNLYWYRQAAGRGLQLLFYSVGIGQISSEVPQNLSASRPQDRQFILSSKKLLLSDSGFYLCAWGDIDYEQYFGPGTRLTVT.

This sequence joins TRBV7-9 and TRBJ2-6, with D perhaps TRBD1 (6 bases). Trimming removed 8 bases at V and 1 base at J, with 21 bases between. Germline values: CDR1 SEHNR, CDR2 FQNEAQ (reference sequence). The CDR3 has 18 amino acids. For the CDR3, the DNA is TGTGCCAGCTCCCAGGGGAAGGGAAGAGGGTCTGGGGCCAACGTCCTGACTTTC. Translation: CASSQGKGRGSGANVLTF.

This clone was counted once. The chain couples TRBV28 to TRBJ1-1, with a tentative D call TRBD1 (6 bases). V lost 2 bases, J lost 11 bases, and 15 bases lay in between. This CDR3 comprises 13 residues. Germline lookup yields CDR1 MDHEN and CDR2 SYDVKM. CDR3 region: CASSLRRGRGAFF. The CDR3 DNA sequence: TGTGCCAGCAGTTTACGGCGGGGGCGCGGGGCTTTCTTT.

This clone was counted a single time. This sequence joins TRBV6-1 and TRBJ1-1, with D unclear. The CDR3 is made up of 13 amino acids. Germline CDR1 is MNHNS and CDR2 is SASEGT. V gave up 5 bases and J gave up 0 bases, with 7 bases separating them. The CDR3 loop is CASSLGMNTEAFF. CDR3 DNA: TGTGCCAGCAGTTTGGGCATGAACACTGAAGCTTTCTTT.

Written as DNA, the CDR3 is TGTGCCAGCAGCTTAACCGTGGGGGCGGACATTCAGTACTTC. Encoded protein: CASSLTVGADIQYF. V and J are TRBV7-2 and TRBJ2-4; possibly TRBD1 for D (6 bases). With 2 bases removed from V and 8 bases from J, the gap between germline ends came to 13 bases. From germline, CDR1 is SGHTA and CDR2 FQGNSA. CDR3 length: 14 residues.

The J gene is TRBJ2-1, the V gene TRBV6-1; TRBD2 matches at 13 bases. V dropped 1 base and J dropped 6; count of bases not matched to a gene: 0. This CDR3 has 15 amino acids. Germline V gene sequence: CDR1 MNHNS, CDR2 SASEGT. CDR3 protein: CASSEGTSGGNEQFF. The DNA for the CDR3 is TGTGCCAGCAGTGAAGGGACTAGCGGGGGCAATGAGCAGTTCTTC.

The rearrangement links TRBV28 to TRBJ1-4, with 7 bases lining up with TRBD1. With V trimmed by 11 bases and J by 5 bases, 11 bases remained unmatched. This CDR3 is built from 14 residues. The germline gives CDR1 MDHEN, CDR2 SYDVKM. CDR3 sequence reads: CAVGTGEVNEKLFF. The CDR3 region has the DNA TGTGCCGTAGGTACAGGGGAGGTAAATGAAAAACTGTTTTTT.

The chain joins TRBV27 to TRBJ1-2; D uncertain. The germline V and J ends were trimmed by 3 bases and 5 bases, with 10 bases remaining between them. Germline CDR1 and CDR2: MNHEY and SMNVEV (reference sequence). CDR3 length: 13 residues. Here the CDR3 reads CASSLGRWYGYTF. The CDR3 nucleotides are TGTGCCAGCAGTTTGGGCAGATGGTATGGCTACACCTTC.

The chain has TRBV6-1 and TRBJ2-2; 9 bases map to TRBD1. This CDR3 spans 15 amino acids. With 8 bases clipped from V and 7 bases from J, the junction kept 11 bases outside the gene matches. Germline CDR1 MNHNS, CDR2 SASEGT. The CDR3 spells CASGDRVRHGGELFF. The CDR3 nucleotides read TGTGCCAGCGGGGACAGGGTGAGGCACGGCGGGGAGCTGTTTTTT.

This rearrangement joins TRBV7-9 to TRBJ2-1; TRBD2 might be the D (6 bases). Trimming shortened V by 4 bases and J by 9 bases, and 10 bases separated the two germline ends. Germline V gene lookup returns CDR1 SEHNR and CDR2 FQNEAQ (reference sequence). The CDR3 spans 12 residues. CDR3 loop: CASSWTGSEQFF. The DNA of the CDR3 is TGTGCCAGCAGCTGGACCGGGAGTGAGCAGTTCTTC.

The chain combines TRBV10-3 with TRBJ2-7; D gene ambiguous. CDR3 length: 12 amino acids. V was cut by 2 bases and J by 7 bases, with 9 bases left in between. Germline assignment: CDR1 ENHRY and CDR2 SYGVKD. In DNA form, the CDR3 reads TGTGCCATCAGTGAGGCTACTGCGGAGCAGTACTTC. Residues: CAISEATAEQYF.

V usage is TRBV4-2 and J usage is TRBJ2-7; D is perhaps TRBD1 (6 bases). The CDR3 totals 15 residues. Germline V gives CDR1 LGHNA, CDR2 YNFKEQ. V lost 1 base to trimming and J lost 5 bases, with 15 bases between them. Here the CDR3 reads CASSQGSLAGDEQYF. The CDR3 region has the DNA TGTGCCAGCAGCCAAGGGAGTCTGGCAGGGGACGAGCAGTACTTC.

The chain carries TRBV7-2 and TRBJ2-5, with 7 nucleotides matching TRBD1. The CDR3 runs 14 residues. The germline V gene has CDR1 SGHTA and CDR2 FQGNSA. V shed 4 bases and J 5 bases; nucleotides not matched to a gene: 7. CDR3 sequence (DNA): TGTGCCAGCAGCTCAGAAGGGGGCTGGGAGACCCAGTACTTC. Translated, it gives CASSSEGGWETQYF.

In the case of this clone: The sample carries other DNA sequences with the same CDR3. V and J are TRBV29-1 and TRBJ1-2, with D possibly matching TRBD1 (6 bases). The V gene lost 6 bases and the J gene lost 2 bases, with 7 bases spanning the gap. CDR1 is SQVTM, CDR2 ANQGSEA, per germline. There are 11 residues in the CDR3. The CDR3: CSVGQNYGYTF. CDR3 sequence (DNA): TGCAGCGTCGGACAGAACTATGGCTACACCTTC.

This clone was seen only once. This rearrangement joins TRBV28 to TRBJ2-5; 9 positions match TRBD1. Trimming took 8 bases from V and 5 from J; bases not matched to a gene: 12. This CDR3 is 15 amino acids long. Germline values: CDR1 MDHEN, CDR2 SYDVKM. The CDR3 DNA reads TGTGCCAGCGGGACAGGGAGTACCTATTGGGAGACCCAGTACTTC. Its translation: CASGTGSTYWETQYF. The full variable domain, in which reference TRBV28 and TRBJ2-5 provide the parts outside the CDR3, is DVKVTQSSRYLVKRTGEKVFLECVQDMDHENMFWYRQDPGLGLRLIYFSYDVKMKEKGDIPEGYSVSREKKERFSLILESASTNQTSMYLCASGTGSTYWETQYFGPGTRLLVL.